The clone carrying this TCR beta chain was detected many times. The antigen remains unidentified. The sample belongs to a study of T cells in Graves' hyperthyroidism and ophthalmopathy. Findings of the study overall: In validation, the model predicted ophthalmopathy. These predictions came a median roughly 7.1 months before onset.

RNA transcripts gave rise to amplified TCR beta CDR3 regions. When the TCR CDR3 underwent first-round RT-PCR, the HTBI primer set was used. In TCRdb, the multiplex PCR reads were re-called with MiXCR into one record per CDR3 protein. The sample yields hundreds of thousands of distinct CDR3 sequences, 16% seen once. Criteria for exclusion of patients were uncontrolled infection, other autoimmune disease, pregnancy or lactation. PBMCs were derived from around 10 ml fresh peripheral blood. The CDR3 is 17 residues long. Per germline, CDR1 MNHNS and CDR2 SASEGT. The V gene lost 3 bases and the J gene lost 4 bases, with 21 bases spanning the gap.

This TCR derives from a young woman with Graves' ophthalmopathy. The chain carries TRBV6-1 and TRBJ1-1; a possible D gene is TRBD1 (6 bases). Sequenced sample: blood. The CDR3, as DNA: TGTGCCAGCAGTGATTGGACCCGAAACCGGGGGGCCACTGAAGCTTTCTTT. It is translated as CASSDWTRNRGATEAFF.